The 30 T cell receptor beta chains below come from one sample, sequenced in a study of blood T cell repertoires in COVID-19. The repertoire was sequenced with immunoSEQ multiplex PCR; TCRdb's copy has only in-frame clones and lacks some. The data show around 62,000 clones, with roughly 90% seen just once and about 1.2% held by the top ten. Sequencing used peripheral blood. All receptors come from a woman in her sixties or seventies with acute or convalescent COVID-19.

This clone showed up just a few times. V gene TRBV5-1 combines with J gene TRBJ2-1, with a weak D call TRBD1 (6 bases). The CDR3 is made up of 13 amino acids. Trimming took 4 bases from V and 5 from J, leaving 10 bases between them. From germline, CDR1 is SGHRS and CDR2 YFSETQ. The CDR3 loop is CASSTGINNEQFF. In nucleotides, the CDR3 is TGCGCCAGCAGCACAGGGATAAACAATGAGCAGTTCTTC.

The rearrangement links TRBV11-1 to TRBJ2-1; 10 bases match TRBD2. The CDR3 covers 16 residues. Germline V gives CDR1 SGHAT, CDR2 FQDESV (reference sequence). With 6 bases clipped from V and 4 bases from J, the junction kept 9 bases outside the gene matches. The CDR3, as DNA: TGTGCCAGCAGACAGGGCCTAGCGGGGGTATACAATGAGCAGTTCTTC. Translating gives CASRQGLAGVYNEQFF.

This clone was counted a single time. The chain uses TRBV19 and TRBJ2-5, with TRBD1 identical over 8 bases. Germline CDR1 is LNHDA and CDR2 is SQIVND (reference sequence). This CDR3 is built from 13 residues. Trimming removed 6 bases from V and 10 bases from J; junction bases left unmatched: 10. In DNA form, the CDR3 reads TGTGCCAGTAGGGACAGGGAGTCTTGGTTCCAGTACTTC. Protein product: CASRDRESWFQYF. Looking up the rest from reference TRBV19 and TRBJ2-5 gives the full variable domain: DGGITQSPKYLFRKEGQNVTLSCEQNLNHDAMYWYRQDPGQGLRLIYYSQIVNDFQKGDIAEGYSVSREKKESFPLTVTSAQKNPTAFYLCASRDRESWFQYFGPGTRLLVL.

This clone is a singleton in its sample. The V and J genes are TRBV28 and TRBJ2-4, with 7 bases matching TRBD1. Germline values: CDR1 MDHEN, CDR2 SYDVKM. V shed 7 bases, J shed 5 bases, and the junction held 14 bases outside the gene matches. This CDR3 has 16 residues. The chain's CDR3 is CASTTGDPRFQNIQYF. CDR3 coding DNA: TGTGCCAGCACAACAGGGGATCCCAGGTTTCAAAACATTCAGTACTTC.

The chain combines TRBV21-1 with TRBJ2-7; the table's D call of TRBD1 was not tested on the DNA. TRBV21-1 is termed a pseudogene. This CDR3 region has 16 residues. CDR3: CASSPVSRDRVHEQYV. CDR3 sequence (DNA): TGTGCCAGCAGTCCCGTAAGCCGGGACAGGGTCCACGAGCAGTACGTC.

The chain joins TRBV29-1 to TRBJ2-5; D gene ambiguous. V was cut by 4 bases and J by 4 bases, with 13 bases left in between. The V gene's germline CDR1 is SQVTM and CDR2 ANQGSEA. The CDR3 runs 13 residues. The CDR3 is CSVARSTVETQYF. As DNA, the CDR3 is TGCAGCGTTGCCCGGAGTACGGTAGAGACCCAGTACTTC.

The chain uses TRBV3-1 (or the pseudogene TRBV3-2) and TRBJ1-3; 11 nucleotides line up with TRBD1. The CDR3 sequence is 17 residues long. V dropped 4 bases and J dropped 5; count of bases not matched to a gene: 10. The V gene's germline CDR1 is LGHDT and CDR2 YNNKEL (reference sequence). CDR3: CASSPVAGQGARNTIYF. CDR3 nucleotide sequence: TGTGCCAGCAGCCCGGTCGCCGGACAGGGGGCAAGAAACACCATATATTTT.

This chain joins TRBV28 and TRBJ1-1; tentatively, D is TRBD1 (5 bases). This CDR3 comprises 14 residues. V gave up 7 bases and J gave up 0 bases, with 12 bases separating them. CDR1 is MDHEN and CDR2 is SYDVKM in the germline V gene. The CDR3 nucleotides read TGTGCCAGCACCACGACAGAAATGAACACTGAAGCTTTCTTT. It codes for CASTTTEMNTEAFF.

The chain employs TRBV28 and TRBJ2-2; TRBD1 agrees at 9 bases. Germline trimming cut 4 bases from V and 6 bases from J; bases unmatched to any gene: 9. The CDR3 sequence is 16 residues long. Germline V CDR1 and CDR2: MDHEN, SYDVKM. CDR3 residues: CASSSPDRGRSGELFF. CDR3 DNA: TGTGCCAGCAGTTCCCCGGACAGGGGCAGGTCCGGGGAGCTGTTTTTT.

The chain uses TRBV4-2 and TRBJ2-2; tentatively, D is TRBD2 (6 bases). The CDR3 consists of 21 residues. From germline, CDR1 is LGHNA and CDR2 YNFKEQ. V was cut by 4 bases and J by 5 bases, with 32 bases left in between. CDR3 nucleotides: TGTGCCAGCAGCCGCTCCTGGAGCGGGTTTACACATTCAACGAGGACCGGGGAGCTGTTTTTT. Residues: CASSRSWSGFTHSTRTGELFF.

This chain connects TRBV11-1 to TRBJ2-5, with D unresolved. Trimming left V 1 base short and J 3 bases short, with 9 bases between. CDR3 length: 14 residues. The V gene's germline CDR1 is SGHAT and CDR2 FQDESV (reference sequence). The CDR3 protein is CASSLGGIEETQYF. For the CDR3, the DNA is TGTGCCAGCAGCTTAGGAGGCATCGAAGAGACCCAGTACTTC.

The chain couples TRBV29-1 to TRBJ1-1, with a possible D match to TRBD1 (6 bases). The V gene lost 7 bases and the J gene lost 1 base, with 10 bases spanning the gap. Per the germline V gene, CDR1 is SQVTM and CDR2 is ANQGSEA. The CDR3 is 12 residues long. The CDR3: CSARGGNTEAFF. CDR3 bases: TGCAGCGCCAGAGGGGGGAACACTGAAGCTTTCTTT.

The CDR3 spells CASSEASGIGTQYF. The CDR3 nucleotides are TGTGCCAGCAGTGAGGCTAGCGGGATAGGTACGCAGTATTTT. V and J are TRBV6-4 and TRBJ2-3, with 9 bases fitting TRBD2. Germline V gene sequence: CDR1 MRHNA, CDR2 SNTAGT. Losses at the gene ends were 3 bases for V and 8 bases for J; bases not matched to a gene: 6. CDR3 length: 14 residues.

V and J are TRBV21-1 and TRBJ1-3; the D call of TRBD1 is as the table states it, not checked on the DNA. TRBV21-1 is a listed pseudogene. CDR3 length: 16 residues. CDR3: CASSSVQGEAGNTIYF. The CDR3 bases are TGTGCCAGCAGCAGTGTGCAGGGGGAGGCTGGAAACACCATATATTTT.

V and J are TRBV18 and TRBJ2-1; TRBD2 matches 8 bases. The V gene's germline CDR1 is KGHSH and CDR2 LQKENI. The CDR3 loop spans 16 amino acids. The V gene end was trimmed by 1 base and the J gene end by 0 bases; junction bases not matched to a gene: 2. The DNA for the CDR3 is TGTGCCAGCTCACCACTAGCGGGGAACTCCTACAATGAGCAGTTCTTC. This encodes CASSPLAGNSYNEQFF.

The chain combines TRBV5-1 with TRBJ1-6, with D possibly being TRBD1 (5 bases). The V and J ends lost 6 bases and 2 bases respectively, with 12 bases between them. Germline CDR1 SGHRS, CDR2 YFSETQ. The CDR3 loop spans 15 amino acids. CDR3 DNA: TGCGCCAGCACCACCGGGGGACCCTATAATTCACCCCTCCACTTT. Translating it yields CASTTGGPYNSPLHF.

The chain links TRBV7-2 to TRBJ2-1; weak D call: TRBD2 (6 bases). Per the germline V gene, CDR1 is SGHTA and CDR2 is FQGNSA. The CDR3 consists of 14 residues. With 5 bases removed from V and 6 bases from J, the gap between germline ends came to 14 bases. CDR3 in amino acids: CASSAGPPPNEQFF. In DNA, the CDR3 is TGTGCCAGCAGCGCGGGACCGCCCCCCAATGAGCAGTTCTTC.

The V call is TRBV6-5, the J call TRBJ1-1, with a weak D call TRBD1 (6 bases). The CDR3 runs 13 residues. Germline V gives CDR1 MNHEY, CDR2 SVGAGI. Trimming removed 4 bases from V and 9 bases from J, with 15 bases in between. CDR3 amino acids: CASSLRQADKAFF. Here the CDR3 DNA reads TGTGCCAGCAGTTTGCGACAGGCCGATAAAGCTTTCTTT.

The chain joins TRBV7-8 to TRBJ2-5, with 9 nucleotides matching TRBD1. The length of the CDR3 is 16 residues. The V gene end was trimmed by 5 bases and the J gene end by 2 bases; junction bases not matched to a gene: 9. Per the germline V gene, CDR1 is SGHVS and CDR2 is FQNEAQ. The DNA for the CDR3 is TGTGCCAGCAGCCCCCTTCCGGGACAGGGTCAAGAGACCCAGTACTTC. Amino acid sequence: CASSPLPGQGQETQYF.

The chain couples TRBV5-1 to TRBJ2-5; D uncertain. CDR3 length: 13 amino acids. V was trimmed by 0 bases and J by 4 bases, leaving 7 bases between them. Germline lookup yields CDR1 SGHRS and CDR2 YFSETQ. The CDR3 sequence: CASSLDLVETQYF. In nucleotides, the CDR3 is TGCGCCAGCAGCTTGGATTTAGTAGAGACCCAGTACTTC.

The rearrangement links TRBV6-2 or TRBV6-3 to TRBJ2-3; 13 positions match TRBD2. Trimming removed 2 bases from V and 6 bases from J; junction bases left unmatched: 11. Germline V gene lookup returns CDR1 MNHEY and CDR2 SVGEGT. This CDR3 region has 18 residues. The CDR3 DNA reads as TGTGCCAGCAGTTACGAAGGCACTAGCGGGAGGGCCTGGGATACGCAGTATTTT. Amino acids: CASSYEGTSGRAWDTQYF.

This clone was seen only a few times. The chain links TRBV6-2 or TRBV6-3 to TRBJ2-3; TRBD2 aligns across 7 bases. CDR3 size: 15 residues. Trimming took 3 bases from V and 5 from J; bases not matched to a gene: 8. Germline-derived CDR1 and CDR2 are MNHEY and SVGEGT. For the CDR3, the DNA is TGTGCCAGCAGTTATCTTAGATTAGCGGGAGATACGCAGTATTTT. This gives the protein CASSYLRLAGDTQYF.

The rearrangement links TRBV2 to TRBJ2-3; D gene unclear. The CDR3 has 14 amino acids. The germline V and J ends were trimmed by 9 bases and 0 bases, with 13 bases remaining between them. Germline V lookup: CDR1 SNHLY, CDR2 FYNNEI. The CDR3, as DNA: TGTGCCAGTCACGCCCAGCGCAGCACAGATACGCAGTATTTT. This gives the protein CASHAQRSTDTQYF.

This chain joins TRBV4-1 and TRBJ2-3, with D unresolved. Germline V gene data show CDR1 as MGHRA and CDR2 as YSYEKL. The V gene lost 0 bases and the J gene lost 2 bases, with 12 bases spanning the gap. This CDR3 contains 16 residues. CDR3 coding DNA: TGCGCCAGCAGCCAAGAAGACTCGGGTCCCACAGATACGCAGTATTTT. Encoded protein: CASSQEDSGPTDTQYF.

The CDR3 DNA reads as TGTGCCAGCAGCCAAACCCCGGGAAGTTTGGGGGAGCTGTTTTTT. Translating it yields CASSQTPGSLGELFF. V usage is TRBV7-7 and J usage is TRBJ2-2, with D maybe TRBD2 (5 bases). CDR1 and CDR2 (germline): SSHAT, FNYEAQ (reference sequence). V was clipped by 5 bases and J by 8 bases, with 18 bases between them. The CDR3 is 15 amino acids.

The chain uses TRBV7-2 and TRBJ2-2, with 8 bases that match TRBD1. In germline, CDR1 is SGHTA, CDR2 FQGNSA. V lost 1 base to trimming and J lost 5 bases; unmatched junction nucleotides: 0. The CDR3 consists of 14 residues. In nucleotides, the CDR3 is TGTGCCAGCAGCTTAGGACAGGGGACCGGGGAGCTGTTTTTT. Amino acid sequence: CASSLGQGTGELFF.

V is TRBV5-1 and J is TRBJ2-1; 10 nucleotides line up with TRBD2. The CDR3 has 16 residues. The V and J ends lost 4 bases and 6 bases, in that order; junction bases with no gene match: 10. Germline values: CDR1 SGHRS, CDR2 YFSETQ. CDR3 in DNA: TGCGCCAGCAGCAGAAGAGCGGGAGGGAACCCCAATGAGCAGTTCTTC. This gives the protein CASSRRAGGNPNEQFF.

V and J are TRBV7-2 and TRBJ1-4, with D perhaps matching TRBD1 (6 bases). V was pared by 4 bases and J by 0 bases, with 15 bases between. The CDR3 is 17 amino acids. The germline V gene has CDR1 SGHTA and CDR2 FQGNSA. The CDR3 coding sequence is TGTGCCAGCAGCTATGAAGGGGGGGGCGCAACTAATGAAAAACTGTTTTTT. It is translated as CASSYEGGGATNEKLFF.

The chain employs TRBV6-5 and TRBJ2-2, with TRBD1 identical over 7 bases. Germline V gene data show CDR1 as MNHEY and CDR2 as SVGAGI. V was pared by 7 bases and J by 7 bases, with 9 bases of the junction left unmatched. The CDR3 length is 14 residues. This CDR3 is CASTQGGAVGELFF. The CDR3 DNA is TGTGCCAGCACCCAAGGGGGCGCGGTCGGGGAGCTGTTTTTT.

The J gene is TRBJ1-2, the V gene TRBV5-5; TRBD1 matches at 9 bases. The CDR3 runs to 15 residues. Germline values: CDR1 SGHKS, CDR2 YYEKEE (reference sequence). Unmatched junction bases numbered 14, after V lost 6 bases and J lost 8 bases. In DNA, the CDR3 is TGTGCCAGCAACGATACCCCGGGACAGGGTACGGGCTACACCTTC. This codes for CASNDTPGQGTGYTF.